These 16 T cell receptor beta chains originate from one sample sequenced in a study of blood T cell repertoires in COVID-19. Here immunoSEQ multiplex PCR was the method, and the copy in TCRdb shows in-frame clones only, minus some. The top ten clones hold about 5.4% of a sample with 350,000 to 450,000 clones, around 83% of them seen once. Input material: PBMCs or T cells enriched from blood (not recorded which). These receptors were collected from a woman aged 50 to 60 who had recovered from COVID-19.

V is TRBV27 and J is TRBJ2-7, with 7 bases aligning to TRBD2. The germline V gene has CDR1 MNHEY and CDR2 SMNVEV (reference sequence). V dropped 3 bases and J dropped 6; count of bases not matched to a gene: 11. This CDR3 spans 15 amino acids. CDR3 amino acids: CASSFGTTPLREQYF. For the CDR3, the DNA is TGTGCCAGCAGTTTTGGGACTACCCCCCTGCGCGAGCAGTACTTC.

The V call is TRBV24-1, the J call TRBJ2-7, with 11 bases fitting TRBD2. V lost 1 base, J lost 4 bases, and 8 bases stayed unmatched. Germline V CDR1 and CDR2: KGHDR, SFDVKD. This CDR3 spans 17 amino acids. The CDR3 nucleotides read TGTGCCACCAGTGATTTAGCGGCTAGCGGGGGGAGGTACGAGCAGTACTTC. Translation: CATSDLAASGGRYEQYF.

This sequence joins TRBV18 and TRBJ2-3; 7 positions match TRBD1. This CDR3 has 14 residues. The germline CDR1 and CDR2 sequences are KGHSH and LQKENI. V shed 0 bases, J shed 10 bases, and the junction held 7 bases outside the gene matches. The CDR3 loop reads CASSPPSGQYAQYF. In nucleotides, the CDR3 is TGTGCCAGCTCACCACCCTCGGGACAGTACGCGCAGTATTTT.

V usage is TRBV19 and J usage is TRBJ2-2, with a possible D match to TRBD1 (7 bases). CDR1 and CDR2 from the germline V gene are LNHDA and SQIVND (reference sequence). V dropped 7 bases and J dropped 4 bases, with 19 bases sitting between them. The CDR3 covers 16 residues. CDR3: CASKEGAGFFTGELFF. The CDR3 nucleotides read TGTGCCAGTAAGGAGGGGGCGGGGTTCTTCACCGGGGAGCTGTTTTTT.

The chain links TRBV12-2 to TRBJ2-1; the listed D gene, TRBD2, was not tested against the DNA. TRBV12-2 is an annotated pseudogene. The CDR3 runs to 15 residues. CDR3 sequence reads: CASRRSSGRRDEQFF. In DNA form, the CDR3 reads TGTGCAAGTCGCCGATCTAGCGGGAGGCGAGATGAGCAGTTCTTC.

The chain has TRBV6-5 and TRBJ2-1; TRBD1 agrees at 8 bases. Germline CDR1 is MNHEY and CDR2 is SVGAGI. Trimming removed 8 bases from V and 10 bases from J; junction bases left unmatched: 13. This CDR3 region has 14 residues. CDR3 loop: CASRARTGSFEQFF. The CDR3 DNA reads as TGTGCCAGCCGCGCTAGGACAGGGTCATTCGAGCAGTTCTTC.

V gene TRBV30 combines with J gene TRBJ1-4; D uncertain. Germline-derived CDR1 and CDR2 are GTSNPN and SVGIG (reference sequence). The CDR3 runs 14 residues. The germline V and J ends were trimmed by 2 bases and 3 bases, with 10 bases remaining between them. The CDR3 here is CAWSLRRANEKLFF. CDR3 DNA sequence: TGTGCCTGGAGTCTACGGAGGGCTAATGAAAAACTGTTTTTT. Supplemented by reference TRBV30 and TRBJ1-4, the full variable domain reads SQTIHQWPATLVQPVGSPLSLECTVEGTSNPNLYWYRQAAGRGLQLLFYSVGIGQISSEVPQNLSASRPQDRQFILSSKKLLLSDSGFYLCAWSLRRANEKLFFGSGTQLSVL.

Only a few counts were recorded for this clone. The CDR3 region is CASSHPRTANTIYF. The CDR3 DNA reads as TGTGCCAGCAGCCACCCCAGGACAGCAAACACCATATATTTT. This chain links TRBV7-9 with TRBJ1-3, with D perhaps matching TRBD1 (6 bases). This CDR3 has 14 residues. Trimming took 5 bases from V and 6 from J, leaving 14 bases between them. Germline CDR1 SEHNR, CDR2 FQNEAQ (reference sequence).

The rearrangement uses TRBV25-1 and TRBJ2-2; perhaps TRBD1 as D (5 bases). This CDR3 spans 12 amino acids. The V gene's germline CDR1 is MGHDK and CDR2 SYGVNS. The V gene lost 6 bases and the J gene lost 6 bases, with 8 bases spanning the gap. The CDR3 loop is CASRGHPGELFF. DNA for the CDR3: TGTGCCAGCAGAGGACATCCCGGGGAGCTGTTTTTT.

A note on this clone: Other nucleotide sequences in the sample specify the same CDR3. The chain carries TRBV5-1 and TRBJ1-1, with 7 bases that match TRBD1. CDR1 is SGHRS, CDR2 YFSETQ, per germline. CDR3 length: 15 residues. Trimming took 0 bases from V and 2 from J; bases not matched to a gene: 4. The CDR3, as DNA: TGCGCCAGCAGCTTGGGGACAGGACTTAACACTGAAGCTTTCTTT. Its translation is CASSLGTGLNTEAFF.

The rearrangement joins TRBV24-1 to TRBJ1-2, with D unclear. This CDR3 spans 13 amino acids. The V and J ends lost 6 bases and 8 bases respectively, with 15 bases between them. Germline-derived CDR1 and CDR2 are KGHDR and SFDVKD. The DNA of the CDR3 is TGTGCCACCAGTCAGTCCGGGGATAGGGGCTACACCTTC. It translates to CATSQSGDRGYTF.

This chain joins TRBV5-4 and TRBJ2-2, with 9 nucleotides matching TRBD2. Germline V lookup: CDR1 SGHNT, CDR2 YYREEE (reference sequence). V lost 3 bases to trimming and J lost 2 bases; unmatched junction nucleotides: 2. There are 15 residues in the CDR3. The CDR3 reads CASSYSGSNTGELFF. CDR3 in DNA: TGTGCCAGCAGCTATAGCGGGAGTAACACCGGGGAGCTGTTTTTT.

The genes are TRBV4-3 and TRBJ2-1, with 11 bases matching TRBD2. The CDR3 totals 18 residues. V was clipped by 0 bases and J by 7 bases; unmatched bases: 11. In germline, CDR1 is LGHNA, CDR2 YSLEER. CDR3 region: CASSQDLQPSGRPNEQFF. The CDR3 DNA follows: TGCGCCAGCAGCCAAGATCTCCAGCCTAGCGGGAGGCCAAATGAGCAGTTCTTC.

The chain carries TRBV5-1 and TRBJ2-3; D is ambiguous. This CDR3 has 12 residues. The V gene's germline CDR1 is SGHRS and CDR2 YFSETQ. Trimming shortened V by 2 bases and J by 2 bases, and 3 bases separated the two germline ends. CDR3 sequence reads: CASSFSTDTQYF. CDR3 DNA sequence: TGCGCCAGCAGCTTCTCCACAGATACGCAGTATTTT. The entire variable domain, with the rest obtained from reference TRBV5-1 and TRBJ2-3, is as follows: KAGVTQTPRYLIKTRGQQVTLSCSPISGHRSVSWYQQTPGQGLQFLFEYFSETQRNKGNFPGRFSGRQFSNSRSEMNVSTLELGDSALYLCASSFSTDTQYFGPGTRLTVL.

The rearrangement joins TRBV29-1 to TRBJ1-2; TRBD1 might be the D (6 bases). The V gene lost 6 bases and the J gene lost 2 bases, with 16 bases spanning the gap. This CDR3 comprises 14 residues. Per germline, CDR1 SQVTM and CDR2 ANQGSEA. The DNA of the CDR3 is TGCAGCGTCGCATCTACAGGGACCAACTATGGCTACACCTTC. Encoded protein: CSVASTGTNYGYTF.

The chain carries TRBV4-2 and TRBJ1-1; D is possibly TRBD1 (5 bases). This CDR3 contains 16 residues. Looked up from germline, CDR1 is LGHNA and CDR2 is YNFKEQ. Trimming took 0 bases from V and 0 from J, leaving 11 bases between them. CDR3 bases: TGTGCCAGCAGCCAAGATTGGGGCGGGGTGAACACTGAAGCTTTCTTT. Translated: CASSQDWGGVNTEAFF.